The 30 T cell receptor beta chains below were found in one sample sequenced in a study of blood T cell repertoires in COVID-19. The protocol was immunoSEQ multiplex PCR, while the TCRdb copy is restricted to in-frame clones and leaves out a portion. Here the sample spans about 42,000 clones, around 76% being singletons. The sequencing input was peripheral blood. The receptor source for this set is an older man with active or convalescent COVID-19.

In DNA form, the CDR3 reads TGTGCCAGCAGTTCCCAGGGTCGAGACACCATATATTTT. Translation: CASSSQGRDTIYF. The genes are TRBV6-6 and TRBJ1-3, with a possible D match to TRBD1 (5 bases). Germline CDR1 and CDR2: MNHNY and SVGAGI (reference sequence). There are 13 residues in the CDR3. Trimming removed 4 bases from V and 8 bases from J, with 12 bases in between.

The chain joins TRBV6-6 to TRBJ2-5; 8 positions match TRBD1. Germline loops: CDR1 MNHNY, CDR2 SVGAGI (reference sequence). The CDR3 sequence is 15 residues long. V lost 7 bases to trimming and J lost 1 base; unmatched junction nucleotides: 8. The CDR3 loop reads CASKATGETQETQYF. In DNA, the CDR3 is TGTGCCAGCAAAGCGACAGGGGAGACCCAAGAGACCCAGTACTTC.

The V call is TRBV28, the J call TRBJ1-5; 7 nucleotides agree with TRBD1. The CDR3 covers 14 residues. V shed 3 bases and J 9 bases; nucleotides not matched to a gene: 8. Germline V gives CDR1 MDHEN, CDR2 SYDVKM. In DNA, the CDR3 is TGTGCCAGCAGTTTTACAGGGGCTCGGAGGCCCCAGCATTTT. Translating gives CASSFTGARRPQHF.

The chain uses TRBV6-5 and TRBJ2-2; D is possibly TRBD2 (7 bases). CDR1 is MNHEY and CDR2 is SVGAGI in the germline V gene. This CDR3 comprises 15 residues. V dropped 2 bases and J dropped 5 bases, with 12 bases sitting between them. In DNA form, the CDR3 reads TGTGCCAGCAGTTACGAGGGGGGGCGGACCGGGGAGCTGTTTTTT. It is translated as CASSYEGGRTGELFF.

In its sample, this clone was seen once. The chain has TRBV5-1 and TRBJ2-1; possibly TRBD2 for D (5 bases). The CDR3 totals 15 residues. The germline V gene has CDR1 SGHRS and CDR2 YFSETQ. V dropped 3 bases and J dropped 8 bases, with 18 bases sitting between them. CDR3 sequence (DNA): TGCGCCAGCAGCTCCCTGGCGGGTTTCGGGGATGAGCAGTTCTTC. Protein sequence: CASSSLAGFGDEQFF.

The V and J genes are TRBV9 and TRBJ2-7; a possible D gene is TRBD2 (7 bases). Germline loops: CDR1 SGDLS, CDR2 YYNGEE. The CDR3 runs to 16 residues. The V gene lost 4 bases and the J gene lost 0 bases, with 17 bases spanning the gap. CDR3 nucleotides: TGTGCCAGCAGCCCCTTGGGGGGGCAATCCTCCTACGAGCAGTACTTC. This translates into CASSPLGGQSSYEQYF.

V gene TRBV3-1 (or the pseudogene TRBV3-2) combines with J gene TRBJ1-2; D is possibly TRBD1 (6 bases). Germline CDR1 is LGHDT and CDR2 is YNNKEL (reference sequence). The CDR3 covers 13 residues. The V and J ends lost 4 bases and 8 bases respectively, with 14 bases between them. In nucleotides, the CDR3 is TGTGCCAGCAGCCTCGGACAGAGGTTAGGCTACACCTTC. Encoded protein: CASSLGQRLGYTF.

The chain combines TRBV9 with TRBJ1-2; no clear D gene. The V end lost 2 bases, the J end lost 5 bases, and 7 bases lay between the germline ends. The CDR3 consists of 12 residues. CDR1 SGDLS and CDR2 YYNGEE come from the germline V gene. CDR3 sequence: CASSVADYGYTF. Written as DNA, the CDR3 is TGTGCCAGCAGCGTGGCCGATTATGGCTACACCTTC.

The CDR3 spells CASTRPGESYEQYF. CDR3 nucleotide sequence: TGTGCCAGCACCCGGCCTGGGGAGTCCTACGAGCAGTACTTC. V gene TRBV7-9 combines with J gene TRBJ2-7; a weak D match, TRBD2 (5 bases). Germline loops: CDR1 SEHNR, CDR2 FQNEAQ (reference sequence). V was clipped by 7 bases and J by 1 base, with 14 bases between them. The CDR3 loop spans 14 amino acids.

V usage is TRBV15 and J usage is TRBJ1-4; 7 positions match TRBD1. There are 15 residues in the CDR3. The trim removed 5 bases at V and 8 bases at J, leaving 11 bases unmatched. Germline values: CDR1 LNHNV, CDR2 YYDKDF (reference sequence). CDR3 residues: CATSRRTGTAEKLFF. For the CDR3, the DNA is TGTGCCACCAGCCGTAGAACCGGGACAGCCGAAAAACTGTTTTTT.

V usage is TRBV6-2 or TRBV6-3 and J usage is TRBJ2-2; 9 bases fit TRBD2. Germline-derived CDR1 and CDR2 are MNHEY and SVGEGT. The CDR3 consists of 19 residues. After removal of 4 bases from V and 1 base from J, the junction contained 13 bases not matched to a gene. The CDR3 nucleotides are TGTGCCAGCAGTTGGGGAGCATATAGCGGGGGCAAGAACACCGGGGAGCTGTTTTTT. This encodes CASSWGAYSGGKNTGELFF.

This rearrangement joins TRBV19 to TRBJ2-1; TRBD2 matches 9 bases. The germline V gene has CDR1 LNHDA and CDR2 SQIVND (reference sequence). Germline trimming cut 6 bases from V and 9 bases from J; bases unmatched to any gene: 12. The CDR3 consists of 15 residues. This CDR3 is CASSRLSGGEGEQFF. The CDR3 DNA follows: TGTGCCAGTAGCCGCCTTAGCGGGGGTGAGGGTGAGCAGTTCTTC.

The chain couples TRBV19 to TRBJ2-1; 8 nucleotides align to TRBD1. The CDR3 spans 15 residues. Germline lookup yields CDR1 LNHDA and CDR2 SQIVND (reference sequence). V was pared by 7 bases and J by 1 base, with 6 bases of the junction left unmatched. The CDR3 region has the DNA TGTGCCAGTACCCAGGGGGCGGGGTCCTACAATGAGCAGTTCTTC. It translates to CASTQGAGSYNEQFF.

V is TRBV7-3 and J is TRBJ2-5, with D possibly matching TRBD2 (6 bases). Per the germline V gene, CDR1 is SGHTA and CDR2 is FQGTGA. V lost 5 bases to trimming and J lost 5 bases, with 15 bases between them. This CDR3 is 14 amino acids long. In DNA form, the CDR3 reads TGTGCCAGCAGCGCCGCGGCGGGGCTGGAGACCCAGTACTTC. Translation: CASSAAAGLETQYF.

The chain couples TRBV3-1 (or the pseudogene TRBV3-2) to TRBJ1-5; D remains ambiguous. CDR3 size: 14 residues. Trimming removed 0 bases from V and 2 bases from J, with 5 bases in between. Germline V gene sequence: CDR1 LGHDT, CDR2 YNNKEL (reference sequence). The chain's CDR3 is CASSQDNGNQPQHF. The CDR3 bases are TGTGCCAGCAGCCAAGATAATGGCAATCAGCCCCAGCATTTT.

The V and J genes are TRBV11-2 and TRBJ2-7; D call uncertain. Trimming shortened V by 1 base and J by 1 base, and 5 bases separated the two germline ends. Germline V gene data show CDR1 as SGHAT and CDR2 as FQNNGV. The CDR3 sequence is 13 residues long. The CDR3 nucleotides are TGTGCCAGCAGCTTAGTTCAATCCTACGAGCAGTACTTC. Its translation: CASSLVQSYEQYF.

The gene calls are TRBV20-1 and TRBJ2-3; no clear D gene. The CDR3 consists of 15 residues. V was shortened by 3 bases and J by 1 base, with 14 bases between the two germline ends. Germline loops: CDR1 DFQATT, CDR2 SNEGSKA (reference sequence). This chain's CDR3 is CSASPPARGTDTQYF. The CDR3 bases are TGCAGTGCTAGTCCCCCAGCCCGGGGCACAGATACGCAGTATTTT.

The chain is built from TRBV2 and TRBJ2-1, with 13 bases that match TRBD2. Germline V gene data show CDR1 as SNHLY and CDR2 as FYNNEI. The V and J ends lost 6 bases and 13 bases, in that order; junction bases with no gene match: 6. This CDR3 is built from 13 residues. CDR3 amino acids: CASRGLAGIGQFF. The CDR3, as DNA: TGTGCCAGCAGGGGACTAGCGGGGATAGGTCAGTTCTTC. Complete variable domain (other parts from reference TRBV2 and TRBJ2-1): EPEVTQTPSHQVTQMGQEVILRCVPISNHLYFYWYRQILGQKVEFLVSFYNNEISEKSEIFDDQFSVERPDGSNFTLKIRSTKLEDSAMYFCASRGLAGIGQFFGPGTRLTVL.

In its sample, this clone was seen once. V gene TRBV3-1 (or the pseudogene TRBV3-2) combines with J gene TRBJ1-2; D gene unclear. Germline CDR1 is LGHDT and CDR2 is YNNKEL (reference sequence). This CDR3 spans 11 amino acids. V lost 2 bases, J lost 8 bases, and 6 bases lay in between. The CDR3 spells CASSQRSGYTF. CDR3 coding DNA: TGTGCCAGCAGCCAAAGAAGCGGCTACACCTTC.

The chain couples TRBV27 to TRBJ1-1; 8 positions agree with TRBD1. The CDR3 runs to 16 residues. In germline, CDR1 is MNHEY, CDR2 SMNVEV (reference sequence). V lost 4 bases to trimming and J lost 5 bases; unmatched junction nucleotides: 12. The chain's CDR3 is CASSSRQGLGRTEAFF. In nucleotides, the CDR3 is TGTGCCAGCAGTTCCCGACAGGGGTTGGGGAGGACTGAAGCTTTCTTT.

The rearrangement uses TRBV5-8 and TRBJ2-1; TRBD1 matches at 7 bases. The germline gives CDR1 SGHTS, CDR2 YDEGEE. V shed 4 bases and J 8 bases; nucleotides not matched to a gene: 18. CDR3 length: 17 amino acids. CDR3 coding DNA: TGTGCCAGCAGCCCCTGGGACGACCGACAGGGTTCCGATGAGCAGTTCTTC. It encodes CASSPWDDRQGSDEQFF.

The V call is TRBV28, the J call TRBJ2-3; 9 positions agree with TRBD2. The junction had 3 bases not matched to a gene; V was cut back by 2 bases and J by 3 bases. In germline, CDR1 is MDHEN, CDR2 SYDVKM. CDR3 length equals 15 residues. The CDR3 bases are TGTGCCAGCAGTTTAAACGGACTAGCGACAGATACGCAGTATTTT. Translated: CASSLNGLATDTQYF.

This clone was detected a few times. The chain employs TRBV5-1 and TRBJ2-3, with 9 positions matching TRBD2. This CDR3 has 15 residues. Germline V gene lookup returns CDR1 SGHRS and CDR2 YFSETQ. Trimming cost V 4 bases and J 0 bases; bases outside gene matches: 3. This CDR3 is CASSDSGGSTDTQYF. In DNA form, the CDR3 reads TGCGCCAGCAGCGATAGCGGGGGAAGCACAGATACGCAGTATTTT.

The chain combines TRBV7-9 with TRBJ1-1; D is undetermined. The CDR3 covers 13 residues. Germline assignment: CDR1 SEHNR and CDR2 FQNEAQ (reference sequence). V was trimmed by 4 bases and J by 1 base, leaving 7 bases between them. In nucleotides, the CDR3 is TGTGCCAGCAGCTCTCCGTGGAACACTGAAGCTTTCTTT. As protein: CASSSPWNTEAFF. The full variable domain, completed using reference TRBV7-9 and TRBJ1-1, is DTGVSQNPRHKITKRGQNVTFRCDPISEHNRLYWYRQTLGQGPEFLTYFQNEAQLEKSRLLSDRFSAERPKGSFSTLEIQRTEQGDSAMYLCASSSPWNTEAFFGQGTRLTVV.

The CDR3 region is CASSHRDSSYNEQFF. CDR3 sequence (DNA): TGTGCCAGCAGCCACCGGGACAGCTCCTACAATGAGCAGTTCTTC. This chain links TRBV14 with TRBJ2-1; 7 bases line up with TRBD1. This CDR3 has 15 amino acids. V was pared by 3 bases and J by 0 bases, with 2 bases of the junction left unmatched. Germline CDR1 reads SGHDN; CDR2 reads FVKESK.

The chain employs TRBV12-3 or TRBV12-4 and TRBJ1-1; D not certain. CDR3 length equals 13 residues. V lost 1 base to trimming and J lost 3 bases, with 6 bases between them. Here the CDR3 reads CASSLGEDTEAFF. The CDR3 coding sequence is TGTGCCAGCAGTTTAGGGGAGGACACTGAAGCTTTCTTT.

CDR3 region: CASVSPDYGYTF. For the CDR3, the DNA is TGTGCCAGCGTTTCACCGGACTATGGCTACACCTTC. The chain couples TRBV28 to TRBJ1-2; D ambiguous. V shed 8 bases and J shed 3 bases, with 10 bases lying between them. Germline CDR1 is MDHEN and CDR2 is SYDVKM. The CDR3 covers 12 residues.

The chain has TRBV10-1 and TRBJ2-3; D possibly corresponds to TRBD1 (5 bases). Trimming shortened V by 3 bases and J by 5 bases, and 15 bases separated the two germline ends. The CDR3 has 15 residues. The germline V gene has CDR1 WNHNN and CDR2 SYGVQD (reference sequence). The CDR3 bases are TGCGCCAGCAGTGACCGTGGGGCGAGGAGAGATACGCAGTATTTT. Protein: CASSDRGARRDTQYF.

The chain is built from TRBV5-6 and TRBJ1-2; a possible D gene is TRBD1 (6 bases). Trimming took 4 bases from V and 0 from J, leaving 13 bases between them. The germline V gene encodes CDR1 SGHDT and CDR2 YYEEEE. This CDR3 spans 15 amino acids. Here the CDR3 reads CASSPTGKANYGYTF. CDR3 nucleotide sequence: TGTGCCAGCAGCCCAACAGGGAAGGCTAACTATGGCTACACCTTC.

This chain links TRBV29-1 with TRBJ2-5, with 7 nucleotides matching TRBD2. The CDR3 has 14 amino acids. Germline CDR1 reads SQVTM; CDR2 reads ANQGSEA. After removal of 1 base from V and 5 bases from J, the junction contained 7 bases not matched to a gene. In nucleotides, the CDR3 is TGCAGCGTTGAAGTTTCGGGGGGTACGGAGACCCAGTACTTC. Its translation: CSVEVSGGTETQYF. The complete variable domain, with remaining parts taken from reference TRBV29-1 and TRBJ2-5, reads SAVISQKPSRDICQRGTSLTIQCQVDSQVTMMFWYRQQPGQSLTLIATANQGSEATYESGFVIDKFPISRPNLTFSTLTVSNMSPEDSSIYLCSVEVSGGTETQYFGPGTRLLVL.